The 31 T cell receptor beta chains in this list originate from one sample, sequenced in a study of blood T cells in healthy people across ages. Alongside a J-beta primer mix, a sample-barcoded 5' primer served in a second PCR lasting about 7 to 12 cycles. From the 5' RACE reads, TCRdb called clonotypes with MiXCR, one entry per CDR3 protein. Here the sample spans about 1.4 million distinct CDR3 sequences, 45% to 70% being singletons. The sample comprised blood. The receptor source for this set is a man aged 18 to 35 in good health.

This clonotype was seen just once. The chain has TRBV20-1 and TRBJ2-1; no firm D call. Germline values: CDR1 DFQATT, CDR2 SNEGSKA (reference sequence). Trimming took off 2 bases at V and 0 bases at J, with 11 bases between the two ends. The CDR3 loop spans 15 amino acids. CDR3 bases: TGCAGTGCTAGATCGGATACCAGCTCCTACAATGAGCAGTTCTTC. This sequence encodes CSARSDTSSYNEQFF.

This rearrangement joins TRBV10-3 to TRBJ2-5; TRBD2 matches 8 bases. The tail of the sequence fits TRBJ2-7 better, so the J call may be wrong. The germline gives CDR1 ENHRY, CDR2 SYGVKD. The CDR3 totals 15 residues. CDR3 in amino acids: CAISMAGGLFNEQYF. The CDR3 region has the DNA TGTGCCATCAGCATGGCGGGGGGCTTATTCAACGAGCAGTACTTC.

The J gene is TRBJ1-1, the V gene TRBV6-1; TRBD1 aligns across 9 bases. J lost 7 bases, V lost 6 bases, and 12 bases had no gene match. Germline V gives CDR1 MNHNS, CDR2 SASEGT. The CDR3 spans 15 residues. CDR3 in DNA: TGTGCCAGCAGCCTACCGAAGACAGGGGGAGGTGAAGCTTTCTTT. Residues: CASSLPKTGGGEAFF.

In DNA, the CDR3 is TGCAGTGCTAGAGCTATCAGTTCCGAAGCTTTCTTT. Translated, it gives CSARAISSEAFF. The V call is TRBV20-1, the J call TRBJ1-1; no firm D call. Germline values: CDR1 DFQATT, CDR2 SNEGSKA (reference sequence). V lost 1 base to trimming and J lost 8 bases, with 11 bases between them. This CDR3 is built from 12 residues.

For the CDR3, the DNA is TGTGCCATCAGTGAGTCGTGGCAGGGTGGTCGAGAGACCCAGTACTTC. It specifies CAISESWQGGRETQYF. V and J are TRBV10-3 and TRBJ2-5; the D gene is possibly TRBD1 (5 bases). V dropped 0 bases and J dropped 4 bases, with 15 bases sitting between them. CDR3 length equals 16 residues. Germline CDR1 reads ENHRY; CDR2 reads SYGVKD.

The chain carries TRBV2 and TRBJ2-5, with TRBD2 identical over 11 bases. The DNA end lines up better with TRBJ2-7; the J call may be wrong. This CDR3 has 14 residues. The germline V gene has CDR1 SNHLY and CDR2 FYNNEI. CDR3 sequence (DNA): TGTGCCAGCGCGCGACTAGCGGGGAACTACGAGCAGTACTTC. Its protein product is CASARLAGNYEQYF.

This rearrangement joins TRBV7-9 to TRBJ1-4, with 7 bases aligning to TRBD1. CDR1 is SEHNR, CDR2 FQNEAQ, per germline (reference sequence). The CDR3 is 15 residues long. The ends lost 1 base at V and 5 bases at J; junction bases unmatched: 4. CDR3 coding DNA: TGTGCCAGCAGCTTAGTCGCGACAGGGAATGAAAAACTGTTTTTT. Translated, it gives CASSLVATGNEKLFF.

The CDR3 nucleotides read TGCAGTGCTAGATGGGACGGGCCCAATGAGCAGTACTTC. Amino acid sequence: CSARWDGPNEQYF. The chain has TRBV20-1 and TRBJ2-1; D is perhaps TRBD1 or TRBD2 (5 bases each). The last part of the DNA fits TRBJ2-7 better; the J call may be wrong. The germline V gene encodes CDR1 DFQATT and CDR2 SNEGSKA (reference sequence). This CDR3 is 13 amino acids long.

This CDR3 reads CSARDREAYYEQYF. Written as DNA, the CDR3 is TGCAGTGCTAGAGATCGGGAGGCGTACTACGAGCAGTACTTC. The chain has TRBV20-1 and TRBJ2-4; 7 bases align to TRBD2. The J call may not be correct, given that the DNA end is closer to TRBJ2-7. Germline values: CDR1 DFQATT, CDR2 SNEGSKA (reference sequence). The CDR3 length is 14 residues.

This clonotype was seen only once. The chain recombines TRBV15 with TRBJ2-5; no clear D. CDR3 length: 16 residues. Trimming stripped 0 bases from V and 4 bases from J, with 15 bases between. In germline, CDR1 is LNHNV, CDR2 YYDKDF (reference sequence). The CDR3 protein is CATSRDIQRGLETQYF. The DNA of the CDR3 is TGTGCCACCAGCAGAGACATCCAGAGAGGTTTAGAGACCCAGTACTTC.

The rearrangement uses TRBV2 and TRBJ1-2; D uncertain. This CDR3 spans 14 amino acids. Germline-derived CDR1 and CDR2 are SNHLY and FYNNEI. The V gene lost 0 bases and the J gene lost 4 bases, with 9 bases spanning the gap. The CDR3 loop is CASSEARGSYGYTF. Here the CDR3 DNA reads TGTGCCAGCAGTGAAGCGAGAGGGTCCTATGGCTACACCTTC.

The V call is TRBV9, the J call TRBJ1-2; 7 bases agree with TRBD1. CDR1 and CDR2 from the germline V gene are SGDLS and YYNGEE. V dropped 3 bases and J dropped 3; count of bases not matched to a gene: 2. There are 13 residues in the CDR3. CDR3 nucleotide sequence: TGTGCCAGCAGCGCTACAGGGGACTATGGCTACACCTTC. Translation: CASSATGDYGYTF.

This clonotype was recorded many times. The CDR3 here is CASSLGLAGSTSYEQYF. The CDR3 DNA sequence: TGCGCCAGCAGCCTCGGACTAGCGGGGAGCACATCCTACGAGCAGTACTTC. The chain recombines TRBV4-3 with TRBJ2-7; 12 nucleotides align to TRBD2. Looked up from germline, CDR1 is LGHNA and CDR2 is YSLEER. The V and J ends lost 4 bases and 1 base, in that order; junction bases with no gene match: 8. The CDR3 is 17 residues long.

This clonotype was counted only a few times. V usage is TRBV20-1 and J usage is TRBJ1-4; TRBD1 might be the D (5 bases). The CDR3 extends over 17 amino acids. Trimming pared 1 base from V and 6 bases from J, leaving 21 bases between. Germline loops: CDR1 DFQATT, CDR2 SNEGSKA (reference sequence). CDR3 nucleotide sequence: TGCAGTGCTAGAGCTAACTGGTGGGTTGGGGCGGATGAAAAACTGTTTTTT. This translates into CSARANWWVGADEKLFF.

The J gene is TRBJ1-1, the V gene TRBV20-1, with no clear D. The V end lost 4 bases, the J end lost 1 base, and 4 bases lay between the germline ends. Germline assignment: CDR1 DFQATT and CDR2 SNEGSKA (reference sequence). The CDR3 length is 11 residues. The CDR3 DNA is TGCAGTGCTAACACGAACACTGAAGCTTTCTTT. Amino acids: CSANTNTEAFF.

A single count supports this clonotype. The rearrangement links TRBV6-5 to TRBJ1-6, with 7 bases identical to TRBD1. V lost 6 bases, J lost 9 bases, and 8 bases stayed unmatched. CDR1 is MNHEY, CDR2 SVGAGI, per germline. CDR3 length: 14 amino acids. The CDR3 here is CASRRGQVSSPLHF. The DNA for the CDR3 is TGTGCCAGCAGGCGAGGACAGGTTAGTTCACCCCTCCACTTT.

V is TRBV29-1 and J is TRBJ1-2, with a possible D match to TRBD1 (5 bases). The CDR3 extends over 15 amino acids. V lost 2 bases to trimming and J lost 0 bases, with 13 bases between them. Germline CDR1 and CDR2: SQVTM and ANQGSEA. CDR3 residues: CSVELGVRANYGYTF. CDR3 nucleotides: TGCAGCGTTGAATTAGGGGTCAGAGCTAACTATGGCTACACCTTC.

This clonotype was observed a few times. The CDR3 nucleotides are TGCAGCGTAGTACAGGGGGCGAATAGCAATCAGCCCCAGCATTTT. This encodes CSVVQGANSNQPQHF. J is TRBJ1-5 and V is TRBV29-1; 9 bases align to TRBD1. The CDR3 covers 15 residues. Trimming removed 6 bases from V and 0 bases from J; junction bases left unmatched: 6. CDR1 and CDR2 (germline): SQVTM, ANQGSEA.

The CDR3 is CASSQTTSGRAYF. CDR3 nucleotides: TGTGCCAGCAGCCAAACAACTAGCGGGAGGGCGTACTTC. This chain joins TRBV9 and TRBJ2-7; 13 positions match TRBD2. V was clipped by 4 bases and J by 12 bases; unmatched bases: 7. Germline V CDR1 and CDR2: SGDLS, YYNGEE. The CDR3 spans 13 residues.

This clonotype turned up a few times. This chain links TRBV10-3 with TRBJ2-7; the D gene is possibly TRBD1 (6 bases). CDR1 is ENHRY, CDR2 SYGVKD, per germline. The CDR3 is 15 amino acids. The ends were cut back, 2 bases at V and 2 bases at J, with 13 bases in the middle. CDR3 sequence: CAISEPMDSTYEQYF. CDR3 bases: TGTGCCATCAGTGAGCCGATGGACAGTACCTACGAGCAGTACTTC.

This chain links TRBV12-3 or TRBV12-4 with TRBJ2-1, with a tentative D call TRBD2 (6 bases). This CDR3 has 13 residues. V shed 5 bases and J shed 6 bases, with 11 bases lying between them. This CDR3 is CASSPWRVNEQFF. The CDR3 region has the DNA TGTGCCAGCAGTCCTTGGAGGGTCAATGAGCAGTTCTTC.

This clonotype was counted between two and nine times. This rearrangement joins TRBV7-9 to TRBJ2-1, with 9 bases aligning to TRBD2. The germline CDR1 and CDR2 sequences are SEHNR and FQNEAQ (reference sequence). The CDR3 is 15 residues long. The junction had 4 bases not matched to a gene; V was cut back by 4 bases and J by 3 bases. CDR3 DNA: TGTGCCAGCAGCTCCAGCGGGAGGAACTACAATGAGCAGTTCTTC. It translates to CASSSSGRNYNEQFF.

The chain uses TRBV6-6 and TRBJ1-2, with 10 bases identical to TRBD1. The ends lost 5 bases at V and 4 bases at J; junction bases unmatched: 4. This CDR3 is 14 amino acids long. CDR1 is MNHNY and CDR2 is SVGAGI in the germline V gene (reference sequence). The CDR3 region has the DNA TGTGCCAGCAGTCAACGGGACAGGGGCTATGGCTACACCTTC. Amino acid sequence: CASSQRDRGYGYTF.

This clonotype was detected a few times. The J gene is TRBJ2-5, the V gene TRBV7-2; 9 bases fit TRBD1. The CDR3 has 17 residues. From germline, CDR1 is SGHTA and CDR2 FQGNSA. V shed 0 bases and J 3 bases; nucleotides not matched to a gene: 8. In DNA, the CDR3 is TGTGCCAGCAGCTTAGCCCGGGACAGGGTAGGAAAAGAGACCCAGTACTTC. It codes for CASSLARDRVGKETQYF.

This clonotype was detected a few times. The V and J genes are TRBV5-1 and TRBJ2-5; TRBD1 might be the D (5 bases). Germline V CDR1 and CDR2: SGHRS, YFSETQ. Trimming took 0 bases from V and 11 from J, leaving 11 bases between them. The length of the CDR3 is 12 residues. CDR3 sequence: CASSLETAEQYF. The CDR3 region has the DNA TGCGCCAGCAGCTTGGAGACAGCTGAGCAGTACTTC.

V usage is TRBV4-1 and J usage is TRBJ1-2, with D uncertain. The CDR3 consists of 14 residues. V was pared by 0 bases and J by 8 bases, with 13 bases between. Germline V gene lookup returns CDR1 MGHRA and CDR2 YSYEKL. The CDR3 DNA sequence: TGCGCCAGCAGCCAAGAAGTAATGGTCTTAGGCTACACCTTC. Protein product: CASSQEVMVLGYTF.

The rearrangement links TRBV29-1 to TRBJ1-1; 10 bases agree with TRBD1. V shed 4 bases and J 1 base; nucleotides not matched to a gene: 15. Germline CDR1 SQVTM, CDR2 ANQGSEA. This CDR3 is 18 amino acids long. CDR3 residues: CSVAGFDRGPVANTEAFF. In nucleotides, the CDR3 is TGCAGCGTTGCGGGTTTTGACAGGGGGCCGGTCGCGAACACTGAAGCTTTCTTT.

V gene TRBV10-3 combines with J gene TRBJ2-7; 10 nucleotides match TRBD1. This CDR3 has 16 amino acids. Trimming removed 2 bases from V and 3 bases from J; junction bases left unmatched: 7. From germline, CDR1 is ENHRY and CDR2 SYGVKD. CDR3 residues: CAISEPGTGAGYEQYF. CDR3 bases: TGTGCCATCAGTGAGCCAGGGACAGGGGCGGGCTACGAGCAGTACTTC.

The chain recombines TRBV12-3 or TRBV12-4 with TRBJ1-5; D may be TRBD1 (6 bases). With 6 bases removed from V and 1 base from J, the gap between germline ends came to 10 bases. The CDR3 extends over 14 amino acids. In nucleotides, the CDR3 is TGTGCCAGCAGATGGACAGCAAGCAATCAGCCCCAGCATTTT. As protein: CASRWTASNQPQHF.

Only a few counts were recorded for this clonotype. The V call is TRBV29-1, the J call TRBJ1-1; 9 nucleotides align to TRBD1. Germline V lookup: CDR1 SQVTM, CDR2 ANQGSEA. The ends lost 6 bases at V and 3 bases at J; junction bases unmatched: 8. The CDR3 is 14 amino acids. In DNA, the CDR3 is TGCAGCGTCGCATACAGGGGGCGGGACACTGAAGCTTTCTTT. Its translation: CSVAYRGRDTEAFF.

This clonotype was found once. The chain links TRBV6-6 to TRBJ2-4; 7 bases map to TRBD2. The J call is uncertain, as TRBJ2-7 better fits the DNA end. CDR1 MNHNY and CDR2 SVGAGI come from the germline V gene (reference sequence). The CDR3 is 15 amino acids. CDR3 residues: CASSQDPSGVYEQYF. The CDR3 DNA is TGTGCCAGCAGCCAGGACCCGAGCGGGGTCTACGAGCAGTACTTC.